Listed below are T cell receptor beta chains from one sample, sequenced in a study of T cell responses to AZD1222 COVID-19 vaccine. Profiled with immunoSEQ multiplex PCR; TCRdb holds only in-frame clones, not every one. This table holds 72,000 or so clones, about 85% found once. Sequences were derived from peripheral blood, sampled on day 0 of AZD1222 vaccination. The receptors here all came from an adult in good health. CDR3s include the opening cysteine and the closing phenylalanine or tryptophan. D genes are given only for firm matches.

TRBV6-5	14	TRBD1	TRBJ2-7	CASSPGTGKYEQYF
TRBV6-5	15	TRBD1	TRBJ2-2	CASKQTGGDAGELFF
TRBV18	16	NA	TRBJ2-3	CASSPRGGNPTDTQYF
TRBV12-3/TRBV12-4	13	NA	TRBJ1-2	CASSWANNYGYTF
TRBV29-1	12	NA	TRBJ2-5	CSLTVDQETQYF
TRBV11-1	15	NA	TRBJ2-7	CASSPGAGQTYEQYF
TRBV9	16	TRBD2	TRBJ2-1	CASSVDRGRAYNEQFF
TRBV5-8	14	TRBD2	TRBJ2-1	CASSLSRLALHPFF
TRBV19	17	NA	TRBJ1-5	CASNDAQFQGGFQPQHF
TRBV2	16	NA	TRBJ1-1	CASSEATRVPNTEAFF
TRBV28	14	NA	TRBJ1-1	CASSFLGGVPEAFF
TRBV28	16	NA	TRBJ1-4	CASSLWRGSGNEKLFF
TRBV23-1	15	NA	TRBJ1-1	CASPSGGLMNTEAFF
TRBV9	14	NA	TRBJ1-3	CASSVGASGNTIYF
TRBV6-2/TRBV6-3	15	NA	TRBJ1-2	CASSSPTGTLGGYTF
TRBV2	14	NA	TRBJ1-6	CASSKATNRSPLHF
TRBV4-2	13	NA	TRBJ1-2	CASSQAQAEAYTF
TRBV7-3	14	NA	TRBJ2-1	CASSPSFGVNEQFF
TRBV20-1	11	NA	TRBJ2-7	CSALRGREQYF
TRBV2	17	TRBD2	TRBJ2-1	CASGWLRTSGSLDEQFF
TRBV7-8	14	TRBD1	TRBJ1-5	CASSSTGGNQPQHF
TRBV6-1	13	NA	TRBJ1-2	CASSEALYNGYTF
TRBV6-4	17	NA	TRBJ2-4	CASSDSGRISVVAIQYF
TRBV27	15	TRBD1	TRBJ1-6	CASKQGAIYNSPLHF
TRBV5-1	14	NA	TRBJ2-3	CASSFHGNSDTQYF
TRBV6-2/TRBV6-3	13	NA	TRBJ1-1	CASSYGGGTEAFF
TRBV7-8	13	NA	TRBJ1-1	CASSLVKETEAFF
TRBV5-1	13	NA	TRBJ1-1	CASRADPNTEAFF
TRBV28	15	TRBD1	TRBJ1-2	CASSLAGQGSYGYTF
TRBV5-4	17	TRBD2	TRBJ2-7	CASSPGSGIIGDYEQYF
TRBV2	12	NA	TRBJ2-2	CASSGDTGELFF
TRBV15	17	TRBD2	TRBJ2-7	CATSRDQVSGRRGEQYF
TRBV5-5	14	NA	TRBJ1-2	CASSSGPGSYGYTF
TRBV12-3/TRBV12-4	13	NA	TRBJ1-6	CASSFPGSSPLHF
TRBV27	17	NA	TRBJ2-6	CASSLLGASSGANVLTF
TRBV12-3/TRBV12-4	13	NA	TRBJ1-2	CASSLTTNYGYTF
TRBV28	12	NA	TRBJ2-7	CASSLVEDEQYF
TRBV4-3	16	NA	TRBJ2-1	CASSQAGPLGDNEQFF
TRBV7-3	18	TRBD2	TRBJ2-1	CASSSSGGSGGSYNEQFF
TRBV3-1/TRBV3-2	14	NA	TRBJ2-5	CASSQQLGSETQYF
TRBV19	15	NA	TRBJ2-3	CASSPLGGSTDTQYF
TRBV27	12	NA	TRBJ1-6	CASYSGNSPLHF
TRBV2	10	NA	TRBJ1-1	CASKHVEAFF
TRBV20-1	11	NA	TRBJ2-5	CSAELQETQYF
TRBV6-2/TRBV6-3	13	NA	TRBJ2-1	CASSRTPYNEQFF
TRBV19	14	NA	TRBJ1-1	CASSIRGIDTEAFF